One and the same sample provided the 23 T cell receptor beta chains below, sequenced in a study of shared T cell receptors in the human thymus. The data were produced by immunoSEQ multiplex PCR, yet TCRdb's version contains in-frame clones alone and is incomplete. The data show some 660,000 clones, roughly 86% seen once. The same sample was also studied in work on human thymus T cells.

Sample: thymocytes. The origin of the receptors is a boy under two years old with a congenital heart defect.

The chain has TRBV14 and TRBJ2-7, with D possibly TRBD1 on 5 matching bases. CDR1 is SGHDN, CDR2 FVKESK, per germline. V lost 0 bases to trimming and J lost 1 base, with 13 bases between them. The length of the CDR3 is 16 residues. The CDR3: CASSQDKGAGSYEQYF. The CDR3 DNA is TGTGCCAGCAGCCAAGATAAAGGGGCAGGGTCCTACGAGCAGTACTTC.

The chain recombines TRBV2 with TRBJ2-7, with D hard to call. Germline V gene lookup returns CDR1 SNHLY and CDR2 FYNNEI. CDR3 size: 14 residues. Between the trimmed V and J ends, which lost 6 bases and 2 bases, there was a span of 14 bases. CDR3 protein: CASRPTLGAYEQYF. DNA for the CDR3: TGTGCCAGCAGACCGACATTGGGCGCCTACGAGCAGTACTTC. Using reference TRBV2 and TRBJ2-7 for the parts outside the CDR3, the full variable domain is EPEVTQTPSHQVTQMGQEVILRCVPISNHLYFYWYRQILGQKVEFLVSFYNNEISEKSEIFDDQFSVERPDGSNFTLKIRSTKLEDSAMYFCASRPTLGAYEQYFGPGTRLTVT.

The V call is TRBV29-1, the J call TRBJ2-2; D remains ambiguous. V was pared by 4 bases and J by 0 bases, with 9 bases between. Per germline, CDR1 SQVTM and CDR2 ANQGSEA. The CDR3 has 14 residues. The CDR3 nucleotides read TGCAGCGTTGTTATAGCTACGAACACCGGGGAGCTGTTTTTT. It specifies CSVVIATNTGELFF.

This chain connects TRBV4-3 to TRBJ1-1; 8 bases align to TRBD1. After removal of 4 bases from V and 6 bases from J, the junction contained 4 bases not matched to a gene. From germline, CDR1 is LGHNA and CDR2 YSLEER. The CDR3 is 13 residues long. The CDR3 bases are TGCGCCAGCAGCCCAGGGGGCGCCTCTGAAGCTTTCTTT. Encoded protein: CASSPGGASEAFF.

The chain links TRBV25-1 to TRBJ1-1; D gene ambiguous. Trimming took 4 bases from V and 3 from J, leaving 12 bases between them. This CDR3 has 14 residues. Germline V lookup: CDR1 MGHDK, CDR2 SYGVNS. CDR3 in amino acids: CASSGGLWDTEAFF. CDR3 DNA: TGTGCCAGCAGTGGAGGTCTTTGGGACACTGAAGCTTTCTTT. The variable domain in full, completed from reference TRBV25-1 and TRBJ1-1, reads EADIYQTPRYLVIGTGKKITLECSQTMGHDKMYWYQQDPGMELHLIHYSYGVNSTEKGDLSSESTVSRIRTEHFPLTLESARPSHTSQYLCASSGGLWDTEAFFGQGTRLTVV.

This rearrangement joins TRBV7-9 to TRBJ2-7, with D possibly matching TRBD1 (5 bases). Per germline, CDR1 SEHNR and CDR2 FQNEAQ (reference sequence). Trimming removed 1 base from V and 0 bases from J, with 7 bases in between. The CDR3 extends over 14 amino acids. The CDR3 region is CASSLGRDSYEQYF. The DNA of the CDR3 is TGTGCCAGCAGCTTAGGCAGGGACTCCTACGAGCAGTACTTC.

This chain uses TRBV27 with TRBJ1-2; no firm D call. The length of the CDR3 is 13 residues. Per germline, CDR1 MNHEY and CDR2 SMNVEV (reference sequence). V was shortened by 2 bases and J by 3 bases, with 7 bases between the two germline ends. In DNA, the CDR3 is TGTGCCAGCAGTTTACGGTACGACTATGGCTACACCTTC. Protein product: CASSLRYDYGYTF.

CDR3 region: CAWSATGEGYTF. CDR3 nucleotide sequence: TGTGCCTGGAGTGCGACAGGGGAAGGCTACACCTTC. The chain combines TRBV30 with TRBJ1-2; 8 bases agree with TRBD1. V shed 1 base, J shed 8 bases, and the junction held 3 bases outside the gene matches. This CDR3 has 12 residues. In germline, CDR1 is GTSNPN, CDR2 SVGIG (reference sequence).

This clone is a singleton in its sample. This chain uses TRBV9 with TRBJ2-5; 12 nucleotides line up with TRBD1. The CDR3 spans 17 residues. Trimming at V came to 4 bases and at J to 2 bases, leaving 9 bases not matched to a gene. CDR1 SGDLS and CDR2 YYNGEE come from the germline V gene. In nucleotides, the CDR3 is TGTGCCAGCAGCCCGGGACAGGGGGCGATCGGGCAAGAGACCCAGTACTTC. This encodes CASSPGQGAIGQETQYF. The full variable domain, its missing parts supplied by reference TRBV9 and TRBJ2-5, is DSGVTQTPKHLITATGQRVTLRCSPRSGDLSVYWYQQSLDQGLQFLIQYYNGEERAKGNILERFSAQQFPDLHSELNLSSLELGDSALYFCASSPGQGAIGQETQYFGPGTRLLVL.

This clone has just one count. The chain links TRBV5-4 to TRBJ2-3; TRBD2 matches at 11 bases. The CDR3 is 17 residues long. Looked up from germline, CDR1 is SGHNT and CDR2 is YYREEE (reference sequence). V shed 0 bases and J 0 bases; nucleotides not matched to a gene: 3. The CDR3 bases are TGTGCCAGCAGCTTGGGGGGACTAGCGGAGAGCACAGATACGCAGTATTTT. Translated: CASSLGGLAESTDTQYF.

V gene TRBV5-1 combines with J gene TRBJ2-1; 7 bases are a match to TRBD2. Looked up from germline, CDR1 is SGHRS and CDR2 is YFSETQ. The CDR3 is 15 residues long. V lost 4 bases, J lost 5 bases, and 9 bases stayed unmatched. The CDR3 spells CASSQRTRDDNEQFF. Here the CDR3 DNA reads TGCGCCAGCAGCCAACGGACTAGGGACGACAATGAGCAGTTCTTC. Looking up the rest from reference TRBV5-1 and TRBJ2-1 gives the full variable domain: KAGVTQTPRYLIKTRGQQVTLSCSPISGHRSVSWYQQTPGQGLQFLFEYFSETQRNKGNFPGRFSGRQFSNSRSEMNVSTLELGDSALYLCASSQRTRDDNEQFFGPGTRLTVL.

This chain connects TRBV9 to TRBJ2-7; D ambiguous. The CDR3 has 14 amino acids. V shed 0 bases and J shed 3 bases, with 10 bases lying between them. Germline CDR1 SGDLS, CDR2 YYNGEE. DNA for the CDR3: TGTGCCAGCAGCGTAGTGAACAGTGGCTACGAGCAGTACTTC. Translation: CASSVVNSGYEQYF. The full variable domain, with the rest looked up from reference TRBV9 and TRBJ2-7, is DSGVTQTPKHLITATGQRVTLRCSPRSGDLSVYWYQQSLDQGLQFLIQYYNGEERAKGNILERFSAQQFPDLHSELNLSSLELGDSALYFCASSVVNSGYEQYFGPGTRLTVT.

This clone was counted between two and nine times. CDR3 sequence: CASSPTGGDGYTF. The CDR3 DNA is TGTGCCAGCAGCCCGACAGGGGGCGATGGCTACACCTTC. The chain links TRBV5-4 to TRBJ1-2, with 10 bases identical to TRBD1. The J segment lost 6 bases and the V segment lost 4 bases, leaving 3 bases of the junction unmatched. CDR1 is SGHNT, CDR2 YYREEE, per germline (reference sequence). The CDR3 is made up of 13 amino acids.

As concerns this clone: The junction departs from germline at one end; a sequencing error may be responsible. Other DNA sequences from this sample encode an identical CDR3 as well. The chain is built from TRBV4-1 and TRBJ1-6, with 9 bases identical to TRBD1. Germline V gives CDR1 MGHRA, CDR2 YSYEKL. The CDR3 spans 18 residues. The CDR3 DNA reads as TGCGCCAGCAGCCAAGACGTGGAGGACAGGGGAGATAATTCCCCCCTCCACTTT. Translated, it gives CASSQDVEDRGDNSPLHF.

The J gene is TRBJ1-6, the V gene TRBV18; 9 bases align to TRBD1. Trimming at V came to 3 bases and at J to 1 base, leaving 13 bases not matched to a gene. Looked up from germline, CDR1 is KGHSH and CDR2 is LQKENI. The CDR3 is 20 residues long. CDR3 sequence reads: CASSPLDRGLIRSYNSPLHF. The DNA of the CDR3 is TGTGCCAGCTCACCCTTGGACAGGGGACTAATTAGGTCCTATAATTCACCCCTCCACTTT.

The chain joins TRBV28 to TRBJ2-3, with a tentative D call TRBD2 (5 bases). Trimming took 7 bases from V and 0 from J, leaving 17 bases between them. This CDR3 is 16 amino acids long. Germline CDR1 MDHEN, CDR2 SYDVKM. CDR3 amino acids: CASNWRRLSSTDTQYF. CDR3 nucleotides: TGTGCCAGCAACTGGAGGCGGTTAAGTAGCACAGATACGCAGTATTTT.

The chain carries TRBV9 and TRBJ2-1; 10 bases agree with TRBD2. Germline V gene data show CDR1 as SGDLS and CDR2 as YYNGEE. The CDR3 has 18 residues. V gave up 6 bases and J gave up 5 bases; unmatched junction bases: 17. CDR3 in amino acids: CASNGGASGGTVNNEQFF. The DNA of the CDR3 is TGTGCCAGCAATGGTGGGGCTAGCGGGGGCACGGTCAACAATGAGCAGTTCTTC.

V gene TRBV4-2 combines with J gene TRBJ2-7; 10 bases fit TRBD2. Germline values: CDR1 LGHNA, CDR2 YNFKEQ. V gave up 4 bases and J gave up 0 bases; unmatched junction bases: 15. CDR3 length equals 19 residues. CDR3 sequence: CASSPSQFGLAESSYEQYF. CDR3 DNA: TGTGCCAGCAGCCCTTCTCAATTCGGACTAGCGGAAAGCTCCTACGAGCAGTACTTC.

This chain uses TRBV5-8 with TRBJ2-7; D ambiguous. Trimming pared 0 bases from V and 3 bases from J, leaving 13 bases between. This CDR3 spans 15 amino acids. From germline, CDR1 is SGHTS and CDR2 YDEGEE. The CDR3 DNA reads as TGTGCCAGCAGCTTGGGGCAGGTTGGGCTCTACGAGCAGTACTTC. Amino acid sequence: CASSLGQVGLYEQYF.

The rearrangement links TRBV7-9 to TRBJ2-1; 9 positions agree with TRBD2. Germline-derived CDR1 and CDR2 are SEHNR and FQNEAQ (reference sequence). J lost 4 bases, V lost 4 bases, and 5 bases had no gene match. This CDR3 contains 15 residues. CDR3 DNA sequence: TGTGCCAGCAGCTATAGCGGGAGTGCGTACAATGAGCAGTTCTTC. It codes for CASSYSGSAYNEQFF.

The chain uses TRBV4-1 and TRBJ1-2; D unclear. The CDR3 loop spans 11 amino acids. The germline V and J ends were trimmed by 3 bases and 4 bases, with 3 bases remaining between them. Germline V lookup: CDR1 MGHRA, CDR2 YSYEKL. The chain's CDR3 is CASSHGYGYTF. CDR3 bases: TGCGCCAGCAGCCACGGCTATGGCTACACCTTC.

This chain uses TRBV6-5 with TRBJ1-3, with 8 bases lining up with TRBD1. The CDR3 length is 14 residues. V lost 4 bases to trimming and J lost 3 bases; unmatched junction nucleotides: 2. Germline CDR1 reads MNHEY; CDR2 reads SVGAGI. The CDR3 region is CASSWTGYGNTIYF. CDR3 DNA sequence: TGTGCCAGCAGTTGGACAGGGTATGGAAACACCATATATTTT.

This chain links TRBV5-6 with TRBJ2-1; D is perhaps TRBD2 (5 bases). CDR3 length equals 15 residues. Germline CDR1 is SGHDT and CDR2 is YYEEEE. Trimming cost V 0 bases and J 3 bases, with 10 bases left between them. This CDR3 is CASSLERKFYNEQFF. CDR3 DNA sequence: TGTGCCAGCAGCTTGGAGCGGAAATTCTACAATGAGCAGTTCTTC.